These T cell receptor beta chains were read from a single sample in a study of blood T cell repertoires in COVID-19. Sequencing was performed with immunoSEQ multiplex PCR; in TCRdb, only in-frame clones are kept and a portion is missing. There are around 130,000 clones in the sample; roughly nine tenths occur only once, and approximately 27% lies in the top ten. Source material: peripheral blood. These receptors all stem from a man aged 65-85 years with active or convalescent COVID-19. CDR3s include the opening cysteine and the closing phenylalanine or tryptophan. The D gene is left open where the match is weak. Rows give clone size only sometimes, using once, few, many, or a class for an expanded clone.

v_gene	j_gene	d_gene	abundance	CDR3aa
TRBV2	TRBJ2-7	-	-	CASSEYPGYYEQYF
TRBV7-6	TRBJ1-1	-	-	CASSSTRGTEAFF
TRBV5-6	TRBJ1-2	-	-	CASSLAVRQGGYGYTF
TRBV28	TRBJ2-6	-	-	CASSSPGSGANVLTF
TRBV3-1/TRBV3-2	TRBJ1-1	TRBD1	-	CASSPRDRGGTEAFF
TRBV5-1	TRBJ1-5	-	-	CASRDGGDNQPQHF
TRBV7-9	TRBJ1-1	-	-	CASSLGDIRAEAFF
TRBV10-3	TRBJ2-1	TRBD2	-	CAISPEGGRGLVYNEQFF
TRBV7-2	TRBJ2-3	TRBD2	-	CASSTRPYVRLAGADTQYF
TRBV19	TRBJ2-2	TRBD2	-	CASSIEVKAGVSTGELFF
TRBV18	TRBJ2-4	-	-	CASSSGETSRNIQYF
TRBV30	TRBJ2-7	-	-	CAWSGWTDPYEQYF
TRBV29-1	TRBJ2-7	TRBD2	-	CSVAPGLAGGVGAYEQYF
TRBV15	TRBJ2-3	TRBD1	-	CATSSDRGASSSYTQYF
TRBV7-2	TRBJ1-1	-	-	CASSLYEGTEAFF
TRBV5-1	TRBJ2-5	-	-	CASSLMPDQETQYF
TRBV29-1	TRBJ1-5	-	once	CSVAKGPNQPQHF
TRBV3-1/TRBV3-2	TRBJ2-1	-	-	CASSQVAGREQFF
TRBV3-1/TRBV3-2	TRBJ1-5	-	-	CASSPGTSPSGNQPQHF
TRBV12-3/TRBV12-4	TRBJ1-2	-	once	CASSLKGDYGYTF
TRBV19	TRBJ1-1	TRBD1	-	CASSMAPLHRDRDTISLNTEAFF
TRBV5-1	TRBJ1-1	-	once	CASSLAWRDTEAFF
TRBV19	TRBJ2-5	TRBD1	-	CASSISYRGGETQYF
TRBV12-3/TRBV12-4	TRBJ2-2	-	-	CASTTRPTGELFF
TRBV5-4	TRBJ2-3	TRBD2	-	CASSLAGRSTDTQYF
TRBV18	TRBJ2-5	-	once	CASSPVPGTQETQYF
TRBV28	TRBJ2-6	-	few	CASSFRDSGANVLTF
TRBV11-2	TRBJ2-1	TRBD2	once	CASSLAGGFLNEQFF
TRBV9	TRBJ1-2	TRBD1	-	CASSSAGTGGDHYGYTF
TRBV5-4	TRBJ2-2	-	-	CASSLDRGINTGELFF
TRBV29-1	TRBJ2-7	TRBD1	-	CSYFGQGKSEQYF
TRBV6-5	TRBJ1-1	-	-	CASSLGGNTEAFF
TRBV10-3	TRBJ1-5	TRBD1	-	CAISEAGTANNQPQHF
TRBV21-1	TRBJ2-7	-	-	CASSKFFAYEQYF
TRBV25-1	TRBJ2-7	-	-	CASSPRFSSYEQYF
TRBV11-2	TRBJ2-7	TRBD1	-	CASSLEGGVSYEQYF
TRBV9	TRBJ2-6	-	-	CASSATLRQDWNSGANVLTF
TRBV18	TRBJ2-1	-	once	CASSPGLAGYNEQFF
TRBV18	TRBJ1-1	-	-	CASASGEGTEAFF
TRBV6-2/TRBV6-3	TRBJ2-3	-	-	CASSYGGGTDTQYF
TRBV7-8	TRBJ2-2	-	few	CASSLALTSSNTGELFF
TRBV10-2	TRBJ1-3	TRBD1	-	CASSSGQGDSGGNTIYF
TRBV10-3	TRBJ2-7	TRBD2	-	CAISVTSGNDEQYF
TRBV30	TRBJ1-2	-	once	CALQPTGLYGYTF
TRBV27	TRBJ2-2	TRBD2	-	CASRVLAGEDTGELFF
TRBV27	TRBJ2-7	-	-	CASSLSRLNYEQYF